This note documents a single T cell receptor (beta chain) sequence. A read error may account for a junction end that differs from germline. Amplification used 60 Vbeta primers and 13 Jbeta primers. The data were produced by immunoSEQ multiplex PCR, yet TCRdb's version contains in-frame clones alone and is incomplete. The sample includes over 100,000 clones, 76% of them seen just once. The data were taken from a study of cytomegalovirus exposure and HLA in healthy donors. In nominal health when sampled, donors likely had unrecorded immune exposures nonetheless. Germline V lookup: CDR1 SEHNR, CDR2 FQNEAQ (reference sequence). There are 12 residues in the CDR3.

Sequences were obtained from PBMCs. This TCR derives from a female donor in good health and CMV-seropositive. The chain has TRBV7-9 and TRBJ2-7; maybe TRBD2 (6 bases). The CDR3 reads CSSSLRGYEQYF. CDR3 DNA: TGTTCCAGCAGCTTGCGGGGCTACGAGCAGTACTTC.